This T cell receptor beta chain was observed in a study of blood T cell repertoires in COVID-19. This table comes from immunoSEQ multiplex PCR, and its TCRdb copy is limited to in-frame clones, with some not included. The sample lists roughly 100,000 clones, 90% occurring once. The sequence was collected from a man aged 50-59 years with acute or convalescent COVID-19. The sequenced material came from peripheral blood.

CDR3 protein: CASSLRVAETQETQYF. The CDR3 DNA is TGCGCCAGCAGCTTGAGGGTAGCGGAGACTCAAGAGACCCAGTACTTC. The rearrangement links TRBV5-1 to TRBJ2-5; D is perhaps TRBD2 (6 bases). The V end lost 1 base, the J end lost 2 bases, and 15 bases lay between the germline ends. The length of the CDR3 is 16 residues. Germline CDR1 SGHRS, CDR2 YFSETQ.